These T cell receptor beta chains were read from a single sample in a study of cytomegalovirus exposure and HLA in healthy donors. TCRdb keeps only in-frame clones here, not all; method: immunoSEQ multiplex PCR. The table has roughly 180,000 clones, roughly 84% seen once. Sequenced input: PBMCs. These TCRs come from a boy under 18 in good health and CMV-seronegative. CDR3s include the opening cysteine and the closing phenylalanine or tryptophan. D genes are given only for firm matches. The listing skips clone size in some rows; elsewhere it reads once, few, many or a size class.

cdr3_length j_call d_call clone_size v_call cdr3_nt cdr3_aa
17 TRBJ2-7 TRBD2 once TRBV7-8 TGTGCCAGCAGCCCCGGACTAGCGGGAGGAACACTACACGAGCAGTACTTC CASSPGLAGGTLHEQYF
17 TRBJ1-2 TRBD1 - TRBV10-3 TGTGCCATCAGTGATGTTTTTTTGGACAGGGGAGGGTCTGGCTACACCTTC CAISDVFLDRGGSGYTF
11 TRBJ2-5 - - TRBV25-1 TGTGCCAGCAGTGAGGACAGAGTGGAGTACTTC CASSEDRVEYF
15 TRBJ2-1 TRBD2 few TRBV25-1 TGTGCCAGCAGTGAATCCTGGCGGGAGCTGGGTGAGCAGTTCTTC CASSESWRELGEQFF
15 TRBJ1-2 TRBD1 - TRBV5-6 TGTGCCAGCAGCTTAGACAGGGTGGTGAGCTATGGCTACACCTTC CASSLDRVVSYGYTF
11 TRBJ2-1 - - TRBV5-1 TGCGCCAGCAGCACATACAATGAGCAGTTCTTC CASSTYNEQFF
16 TRBJ2-3 - - TRBV7-9 TGTGCCAGCAGCCCACCGAGGGCGGGCTTAACGGGTACGCAGTATTTT CASSPPRAGLTGTQYF
14 TRBJ2-7 TRBD2 - TRBV6-5 TGTGCCAGCAGCTCTCGGGGGGAATCCTACGAGCAGTACTTC CASSSRGESYEQYF
16 TRBJ1-1 TRBD1 few TRBV7-9 TGTGCCAGCAGCCCCGGGACAGGGTACGGGAACACTGAAGCTTTCTTT CASSPGTGYGNTEAFF
15 TRBJ1-2 TRBD1 - TRBV6-5 TGTGCCAGCAGTTTTCAGGGGGCTACGAACTATGGCTACACCTTC CASSFQGATNYGYTF
15 TRBJ1-5 TRBD1 once TRBV9 TGTGCCAGCAGCGAAACAGGGGTCTTGGGTCAGCCCCAGCATTTT CASSETGVLGQPQHF
17 TRBJ2-7 - - TRBV10-3 TGTGCCATCAGTAAAACGACCGCGGGGCTAGTTGGGTACGAGCAGTACTTC CAISKTTAGLVGYEQYF
15 TRBJ2-7 TRBD1 - TRBV2 TGTGCCAGCAGTACCGACAGGGCCCCTACCTACGAGCAGTACTTC CASSTDRAPTYEQYF
16 TRBJ2-3 - - TRBV27 TGTGCCAGCAGTTTAGCACCATCGGGGAGCACAGATACGCAGTATTTT CASSLAPSGSTDTQYF
15 TRBJ2-7 TRBD1 - TRBV6-5 TGTGCCAGCAGACCACCGGGACAGGGGTACTACGAGCAGTACTTC CASRPPGQGYYEQYF
15 TRBJ1-5 TRBD1 once TRBV5-1 TGCGCCAGCAGCTTGGGGGACAGTAGCAATCAGCCCCAGCATTTT CASSLGDSSNQPQHF
14 TRBJ1-2 - - TRBV9 TGTGCCAGCACCCTTGACGGGGGAAACTATGGCTACACCTTC CASTLDGGNYGYTF
12 TRBJ1-1 - - TRBV30 TGTGCCTGGAGCCAATCAAACACTGAAGCTTTCTTT CAWSQSNTEAFF
16 TRBJ2-2 TRBD2 - TRBV29-1 TGCAGCGTTGAACTGTTCAGCGGGAGTCGGACCGGGGAGCTGTTTTTT CSVELFSGSRTGELFF
15 TRBJ2-3 - - TRBV6-1 TGTGCCAGCAGTGAAGCAGCGGCTAGCACAGATACGCAGTATTTT CASSEAAASTDTQYF
12 TRBJ2-2 TRBD2 - TRBV28 TGTGCCGGTGGGGAGGGAACCGGGGAGCTGTTTTTT CAGGEGTGELFF
12 TRBJ1-2 - - TRBV7-8 TGTGCCAGCAGCTCTCAGATCTATGGCTACACCTTC CASSSQIYGYTF
16 TRBJ1-2 TRBD1 - TRBV7-2 TGTGCCAGCAGCTTAGTTAGGGGGCGAGACAACTATGGCTACACCTTC CASSLVRGRDNYGYTF
13 TRBJ2-1 TRBD1 - TRBV29-1 TGCAGCGTACTGGGACAGGTCTACAATGAGCAGTTCTTC CSVLGQVYNEQFF
13 TRBJ1-5 - - TRBV10-2 TGCGCCAGCAGTGTACAGGGTAATCAGCCCCAGCATTTT CASSVQGNQPQHF
13 TRBJ1-2 - - TRBV11-2 TGTGCCAGCACCTATAGCGGAACCTATGGCTACACCTTC CASTYSGTYGYTF
14 TRBJ2-5 - - TRBV12-5 TGTGCTAGTGCCCCGACATCCTCGAAAGAGACCCAGTACTTC CASAPTSSKETQYF
15 TRBJ2-1 TRBD2 - TRBV6-5 TGTGCCAGCAGTTACTCGCTAGCGGGAGAGGGTGAGCAGTTCTTC CASSYSLAGEGEQFF
17 TRBJ1-1 - - TRBV27 TGTGCCAGCGCCCAAAATGGGGCCATAGGGATGAACACTGAAGCTTTCTTT CASAQNGAIGMNTEAFF
16 TRBJ2-7 TRBD1 - TRBV28 TGTGCCAGCAGTTTAGATATTAGGACAGGGGACTACGAGCAGTACTTC CASSLDIRTGDYEQYF
18 TRBJ1-1 TRBD1 - TRBV15 TGTGCCACCAGCAGCGGACCGTTTCGGGACAGGGGGAACACTGAAGCTTTCTTT CATSSGPFRDRGNTEAFF
17 TRBJ2-3 - - TRBV9 TGTGCCAGCAGCGTAATTGATCGGACAGCTCTCACAGATACGCAGTATTTT CASSVIDRTALTDTQYF
15 TRBJ2-1 TRBD2 - TRBV11-2 TGTGCCAGCAGCTTAGTCGCTAGCGGGGGGGGTGAGCAGTTCTTC CASSLVASGGGEQFF
13 TRBJ1-1 - - TRBV7-9 TGTGCCAGCAGCTACATGTCCAACACTGAAGCTTTCTTT CASSYMSNTEAFF
13 TRBJ1-2 TRBD1 once TRBV18 TGTGCCAGCTCACCATCGACAGGGTGGGGTTACACCTTC CASSPSTGWGYTF
13 TRBJ1-2 - - TRBV25-1 TGTGCCAGCAGACCACTTAAGGACAGCGGCTACACCTTC CASRPLKDSGYTF
18 TRBJ1-1 TRBD1 once TRBV11-2 TGTGCCAGCAGCTCCCTAAGGACCGGGGCAAAGGGGGCTCCGAAAGCTTTCTTT CASSSLRTGAKGAPKAFF
15 TRBJ1-1 - - TRBV28 TGTGCCAGCAGTTCCAAGACATCCCTGAACACTGAAGCTTTCTTT CASSSKTSLNTEAFF
12 TRBJ1-1 - few TRBV30 TGTGCCTGGAGTGTAGGAGGAACTGAAGCTTTCTTT CAWSVGGTEAFF
13 TRBJ1-2 - - TRBV6-4 TGTGCCAGCAGCGCCGGGGTTGGGTATGGCTACACCTTC CASSAGVGYGYTF
15 TRBJ1-6 TRBD1 once TRBV7-3 TGTGCCAGCAGCCTACTAGGACAGGGAGGCACACCCCTCCACTTT CASSLLGQGGTPLHF
12 TRBJ1-2 - few TRBV9 TGTGCCAGCGGGGGGGGTTCACGTGGCTACACCTTC CASGGGSRGYTF
14 TRBJ2-2 TRBD2 - TRBV27 TGTGCCAGCAGGCGGGGGTCGAACACCGGGGAGCTGTTTTTT CASRRGSNTGELFF
20 TRBJ2-6 TRBD1 - TRBV30 TGTGCCTGGAGCGGTGCAGACAGGGAATGGGTGGGCTCTGGGGCCAACGTCCTGACTTTC CAWSGADREWVGSGANVLTF
13 TRBJ1-5 - - TRBV29-1 TGCAGCGTCTCCGGGACTGACGGTCAGCCCCAGCATTTT CSVSGTDGQPQHF
15 TRBJ2-7 TRBD1 - TRBV27 TGTGCCAGCAGTTTATCCGGGACAGGGCCTTACGAGCAGTACTTC CASSLSGTGPYEQYF
14 TRBJ2-7 - few TRBV27 TGTGCCAGCAGTCAGGGGCGTTACTCCTACGAGCAGTACTTC CASSQGRYSYEQYF
14 TRBJ2-4 - - TRBV7-2 TGTGCCAGCAGCTTAACAGTAGCCAAAAACATTCAGTACTTC CASSLTVAKNIQYF
13 TRBJ2-7 - - TRBV7-9 TGTGCCAGCAGCTTTGGCGGGACCCACGAGCAGTACTTC CASSFGGTHEQYF
14 TRBJ2-1 TRBD2 - TRBV9 TGTGCCAGCAGCGGTAGCGGGAGTCCCCATGAGCAGTTCTTC CASSGSGSPHEQFF
13 TRBJ2-7 - - TRBV30 TGTGCCTGGGAGGGATCCAGCTCCTACGGGCAGTACTTC CAWEGSSSYGQYF
18 TRBJ2-7 TRBD2 - TRBV5-1 TGCGCCAGCAGCTTGGGCACCGGGACTAGCGGGGGAACCTACGAGCAGTACTTC CASSLGTGTSGGTYEQYF
15 TRBJ2-3 TRBD1 - TRBV7-9 TGTGCCAGCAGCTTTCAGGGGGCGCAAACAGATACGCAGTATTTT CASSFQGAQTDTQYF